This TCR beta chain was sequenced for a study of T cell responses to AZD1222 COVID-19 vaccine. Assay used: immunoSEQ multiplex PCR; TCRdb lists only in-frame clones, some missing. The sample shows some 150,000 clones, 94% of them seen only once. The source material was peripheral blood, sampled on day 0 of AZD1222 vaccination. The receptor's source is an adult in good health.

The CDR3 sequence: CAISESQYSNQPQHF. The CDR3 DNA is TGTGCCATCAGTGAGTCCCAATATAGCAATCAGCCCCAGCATTTT. The J gene is TRBJ1-5, the V gene TRBV10-3; D is ambiguous. CDR3 length equals 15 residues. The V end was cut by 0 bases, the J end by 0 bases, with 6 bases between. Germline assignment: CDR1 ENHRY and CDR2 SYGVKD.